This T cell receptor (beta chain) was found in a study of T cells in Graves' hyperthyroidism and ophthalmopathy. Graves' hyperthyroidism was deemed stable given no ophthalmopathy progression within 18 months. Study-level points and caveats: A 13 V-J signature model discriminated ophthalmopathy versus stable hyperthyroidism.

Germline loops: CDR1 LNHNV, CDR2 YYDKDF (reference sequence). There are 16 residues in the CDR3. V dropped 1 base and J dropped 4 bases, with 16 bases sitting between them. At least ten counts were recorded for this clonotype. The antigen remains unidentified. The TCR beta CDR3 regions underwent amplification using RNA transcripts as the source. HTBI primers were employed in a first-round RT-PCR of the TCR CDR3. TCRdb recomputed calls from the multiplex PCR reads with MiXCR, one row per CDR3 protein. The sample carries about 300,000 distinct CDR3 sequences, about 13% recorded once. Sequencing was carried out using blood. The rearrangement links TRBV15 to TRBJ1-2, with D unclear. The sequence was obtained from a middle-aged woman with Graves' hyperthyroidism. The CDR3 nucleotides are TGTGCCACCAGCAGAGGGTGGACCTCCCGAGGCTATGGCTACACCTTC. Amino acids: CATSRGWTSRGYGYTF.